The rows below give T cell receptor beta chains drawn from one sample of a study of blood T cell repertoires in COVID-19. Assay: immunoSEQ multiplex PCR; the TCRdb copy retains only in-frame clones and omits some. Of more than 350,000 clones in the sample, about 88% are singletons; the top ten hold approximately 1.3%. The sequenced sample consisted of PBMCs or T cells enriched from blood (not recorded which). All receptors derive from a woman aged 18-29 years who had been exposed to COVID-19. The CDR3 runs from the conserved cysteine through the conserved F or W. A D gene is named only where the DNA matches it firmly. Size values are once, few and many counts, or a class for expanded clones, and some rows have none.

TRBJ2-7 - TRBV5-6 few CASSQEPTDDTYEQYF TGTGCCAGCAGCCAAGAACCGACAGACGATACCTACGAGCAGTACTTC
TRBJ2-1 TRBD2 TRBV5-1 once CASSETTSGGTNEQFF TGCGCCAGCAGCGAAACTACTAGCGGGGGAACTAATGAGCAGTTCTTC
TRBJ1-2 TRBD1 TRBV29-1 - CSVWTGTTNYGYTF TGCAGCGTCTGGACAGGGACAACTAACTATGGCTACACCTTC
TRBJ1-1 - TRBV13 - CASSFGQLGTEAFF TGTGCCAGCAGCTTCGGACAGCTAGGAACTGAAGCTTTCTTT
TRBJ2-3 TRBD1 TRBV19 - CASQQGRDRVSDTQYF TGTGCCAGTCAACAGGGCCGGGACAGGGTTTCAGATACGCAGTATTTT
TRBJ1-6 - TRBV4-3 - CASSQERRQANSPLHF TGCGCCAGCAGCCAAGAGAGGAGACAGGCCAATTCACCCCTCCACTTT
TRBJ2-7 - TRBV12-5 - CASGAPRDISSYEQYF TGTGCTAGTGGTGCCCCGAGGGACATCAGCTCCTACGAGCAGTACTTC
TRBJ1-1 - TRBV7-9 - CASSRGGQEAFF TGTGCCAGCAGCCGGGGTGGACAGGAAGCTTTCTTT
TRBJ2-1 - TRBV28 - CASRGGGPREQFF TGTGCCAGCAGAGGAGGGGGCCCGAGGGAGCAGTTCTTC
TRBJ1-4 - TRBV27 - CASSPQGLDEKLFF TGTGCCAGCAGTCCCCAGGGGCTTGATGAAAAACTGTTTTTT
TRBJ1-1 TRBD1 TRBV6-1 - CASSRQGAMNTEAFF TGTGCCAGCAGCCGACAGGGGGCAATGAACACTGAAGCTTTCTTT
TRBJ2-7 - TRBV2 - CASSPNRLYEQYF TGTGCCAGCAGTCCTAACCGACTCTACGAGCAGTACTTC
TRBJ2-7 - TRBV19 - CATSKEVAVYEQYF TGTGCCACATCGAAAGAGGTAGCGGTCTACGAGCAGTACTTC
TRBJ2-2 - TRBV21-1 - CASSEDSTNTGELFF TGTGCCAGCAGCGAAGACAGCACCAACACCGGGGAGCTGTTTTTT
TRBJ2-2 TRBD2 TRBV19 - CASSIDQGGVTGELFF TGTGCCAGTAGTATAGATCAGGGAGGGGTCACCGGGGAGCTGTTTTTT
TRBJ1-4 - TRBV4-2 - CASSQVGIGTSTNEKLFF TGTGCCAGCAGCCAAGTCGGTATCGGGACTTCAACTAATGAAAAACTGTTTTTT
TRBJ2-7 - TRBV2 - CASTAIRGSYEQYF TGTGCCAGCACAGCCATCAGGGGTTCCTACGAGCAGTACTTC
TRBJ2-5 - TRBV18 once CASSPPISQGISETQYF TGTGCCAGCTCACCACCGATTTCCCAGGGTATATCGGAGACCCAGTACTTC
TRBJ1-1 - TRBV7-3 - CASSWVPSGEAFF TGTGCCAGCAGCTGGGTTCCGTCAGGGGAAGCTTTCTTT
TRBJ1-5 TRBD1 TRBV19 - CASSIVNDRGSQPQHF TGTGCCAGTAGTATAGTGAATGACAGGGGAAGTCAGCCCCAGCATTTT
TRBJ2-1 TRBD2 TRBV25-1 - CASSESGRTSGGPGEQFF TGTGCCAGCAGTGAATCCGGACGGACTAGCGGGGGGCCGGGTGAGCAGTTCTTC
TRBJ2-7 - TRBV14 - CASSQDWTRSSYEQYF TGTGCCAGCAGCCAAGATTGGACACGGAGCTCCTACGAGCAGTACTTC
TRBJ2-5 TRBD1 TRBV6-5 few CATGRDRGETQYF TGTGCCACCGGTCGGGACAGGGGTGAGACCCAGTACTTC
TRBJ2-1 - TRBV27 - CASSLGLGPYNEQFF TGTGCCAGCAGTTTGGGTCTAGGCCCCTACAATGAGCAGTTCTTC
TRBJ2-1 TRBD2 TRBV19 - CASTSSGSESYNEQFF TGTGCCAGTACTTCAAGCGGGAGCGAATCCTACAATGAGCAGTTCTTC
TRBJ1-1 - TRBV5-8 - CASSLSRTFVNTEAFF TGTGCCAGCAGCTTGAGCCGGACTTTTGTGAACACTGAAGCTTTCTTT
TRBJ2-7 TRBD2 TRBV28 - CASSPGLVGGASYEQYF TGTGCCAGCAGCCCGGGACTAGTCGGGGGCGCCTCCTACGAGCAGTACTTC
TRBJ2-2 TRBD1 TRBV25-1 once CASSDHRGGNTGELFF TGTGCCAGCAGTGATCACAGGGGCGGGAACACCGGGGAGCTGTTTTTT
TRBJ1-4 - TRBV3-1/TRBV3-2 - CASSQGALQGKLFF TGTGCCAGCAGCCAAGGTGCCCTCCAGGGAAAACTGTTTTTT
TRBJ1-6 - TRBV5-1 - CASTIDRGSPLHF TGCGCCAGCACCATTGATAGAGGATCACCCCTCCACTTT
TRBJ2-7 TRBD2 TRBV7-9 - CASSPGGYEQYF TGTGCCAGCAGCCCCGGGGGGTACGAGCAGTACTTC
TRBJ2-1 TRBD2 TRBV11-2 - CASSSKLSGTSGYPEQFF TGTGCCAGCAGCTCAAAACTCTCGGGGACTAGCGGTTACCCGGAGCAGTTCTTC
TRBJ1-3 TRBD1 TRBV28 - CASSSGQGGGSSGNTIYF TGTGCCAGCAGTTCGGGACAGGGAGGAGGGTCCTCTGGAAACACCATATATTTT
TRBJ2-7 TRBD2 TRBV7-8 - CASSRLATSGTYEQYF TGTGCCAGCAGCCGGCTGGCGACTAGCGGTACCTACGAGCAGTACTTC
TRBJ2-2 - TRBV4-1 - CASSQDLGGSGELFF TGCGCCAGCAGCCAAGATTTGGGGGGATCCGGGGAGCTGTTTTTT
TRBJ1-1 - TRBV18 - CASSTGNTEAFF TGTGCCAGCTCAACTGGGAACACTGAAGCTTTCTTT
TRBJ2-1 - TRBV2 - CASSGGTVSYNEQFF TGTGCCAGCAGTGGCGGGACAGTATCCTACAATGAGCAGTTCTTC
TRBJ2-5 TRBD2 TRBV4-1 once CASSLGGTSDQETQYF TGCGCCAGCAGCCTAGGAGGGACTAGCGACCAAGAGACCCAGTACTTC
TRBJ1-5 - TRBV19 - CASSITGLSNQPQHF TGTGCCAGTAGTATAACAGGGCTTAGCAATCAGCCCCAGCATTTT
TRBJ2-6 - TRBV24-1 - CATSDLRVWANVLTF TGTGCCACCAGTGATTTGCGGGTCTGGGCCAACGTCCTGACTTTC
TRBJ2-5 - TRBV5-1 - CASSLGDRGGQETQYF TGCGCCAGCAGCCTGGGGGACAGAGGAGGGCAAGAGACCCAGTACTTC
TRBJ2-1 TRBD1 TRBV10-3 - CAIRDRESPYNEQFF TGTGCCATCAGGGACAGGGAGTCCCCTTACAATGAGCAGTTCTTC
TRBJ2-7 - TRBV6-5 - CASSSLYEQYF TGTGCCAGCAGTTCTCTTTACGAGCAGTACTTC
TRBJ1-6 TRBD1 TRBV7-7 - CASSPGTGIPLHF TGTGCTAGCAGTCCCGGGACAGGAATACCCCTCCACTTT
TRBJ2-1 TRBD2 TRBV9 - CASSPGGSGNNEQFF TGTGCCAGCAGCCCCGGTGGTAGCGGGAACAATGAGCAGTTCTTC
TRBJ1-6 TRBD1 TRBV6-5 - CASNRGTDNSPLHF TGTGCCAGCAATCGAGGGACAGATAATTCACCCCTCCACTTT
TRBJ1-5 TRBD1 TRBV5-5 - CASSGGTGSNQPQHF TGTGCCAGCAGCGGCGGGACAGGTAGCAATCAGCCCCAGCATTTT
TRBJ2-5 TRBD1 TRBV5-1 - CASSLVRQGGQYF TGCGCCAGCAGCTTGGTCCGACAGGGGGGCCAGTACTTC
TRBJ2-2 - TRBV5-6 - CASSSRQVINTGELFF TGTGCCAGCAGCTCCCGACAGGTTATAAACACCGGGGAGCTGTTTTTT
TRBJ2-3 - TRBV10-1 once CASSESRPGMGSGTDTQYF TGCGCCAGCAGTGAGTCGAGACCAGGGATGGGATCTGGCACAGATACGCAGTATTTT